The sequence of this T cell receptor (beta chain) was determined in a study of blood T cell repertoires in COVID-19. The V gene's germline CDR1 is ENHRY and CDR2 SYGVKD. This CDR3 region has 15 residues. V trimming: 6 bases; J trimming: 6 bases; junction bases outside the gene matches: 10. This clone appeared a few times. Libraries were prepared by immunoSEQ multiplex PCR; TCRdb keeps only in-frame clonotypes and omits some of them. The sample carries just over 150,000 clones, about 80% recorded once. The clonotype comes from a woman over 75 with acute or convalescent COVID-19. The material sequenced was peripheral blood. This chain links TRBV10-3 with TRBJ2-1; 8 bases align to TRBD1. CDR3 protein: CAIRGAGGGVNEQFF. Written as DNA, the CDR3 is TGTGCCATCAGGGGGGCAGGGGGCGGTGTCAATGAGCAGTTCTTC.